The entry below gives a single T cell receptor beta chain sequence along with its context. Its antigen is unknown. This specimen comes from a study of shared clonotypes between healthy human individuals. Method: immunoSEQ multiplex PCR; TCRdb's copy keeps in-frame clones and lacks some. The sample includes over a million clones, more than 95% seen only once; the top ten take over 1%. Whole-study findings and limits: An anticipated effect of sequencing depth on clonotype sharing among donors was recognized.

Donors, healthy HIV-negative adults, lacked recent acute infections or vaccinations. Among the donors, all were Caucasian adults who lived in Nashville, Tennessee. Sequenced material: naive CD4+ T cells sorted from blood. This sample's subset: CD45RA+ positively selected. The source is a man aged 30 to 39 in good health.

The CDR3 DNA sequence: TGTGCCAGCAGTTCCAACCTTGACAGGGGTAAAGAAAAACTGTTTTTT. It translates to CASSSNLDRGKEKLFF. The chain joins TRBV6-5 to TRBJ1-4; TRBD1 matches at 8 bases. This CDR3 has 16 residues. With 4 bases clipped from V and 8 bases from J, the junction kept 12 bases outside the gene matches. Germline loops: CDR1 MNHEY, CDR2 SVGAGI.